Sequencing of this T cell receptor (beta chain) was carried out in a study of T cells in women clearing cervical HPV infection. The table came from immunoSEQ multiplex PCR; TCRdb's copy has only in-frame clones and leaves some out. This sample lists 13,000 to 15,000 clones; its ten largest clones have around 21%. MY09/MY11 PCR detected cervical HPV DNA; dot-blot assigned genotypes. Losses at the gene ends were 4 bases for V and 7 bases for J; bases not matched to a gene: 4. This CDR3 spans 15 amino acids. Germline CDR1 and CDR2: MGHRA and YSYEKL. Of note for this clone: The DNA ends 3 residues before the CDR3 does, and the rest of the CDR3 is filled in from the germline J gene.

Material for sequencing was blood buffy coat. The source of this sequence is a woman aged 18 to 75 with a cervical HPV16 infection that either progressed to CIN3+ or cleared (not recorded which). The chain joins TRBV4-1 to TRBJ2-2; 12 nucleotides match TRBD1. CDR3 sequence: CASSLGTGGLGELFF. CDR3 DNA (partial): TGCGCCAGCAGCCTTGGGACAGGGGGCCTCGGGGAG.